This TCR beta chain was retrieved from a study of cytomegalovirus exposure and HLA in healthy donors. Trimming shortened V by 5 bases and J by 3 bases, and 14 bases separated the two germline ends. The germline CDR1 and CDR2 sequences are LNHNV and YYDKDF (reference sequence). This CDR3 spans 14 amino acids. Separate from the approximately 700-subject first cohort was the roughly 120-subject validation cohort, to which the donors belonged. Only in-frame clones appear in the TCRdb table, and some are missing; sequencing was by immunoSEQ multiplex PCR. The table lists some 150,000 clones, approximately 86% of them singletons. Whole-study results and caveats: Per published reports, the classifier diagnosed cytomegalovirus status with high specificity and sensitivity. CMV antigen specificity of a few CMV-associated chains was confirmed in vitro.

For this clone: Its antigen is not identified.

The specimen sequenced was PBMCs. This receptor was obtained from a man between 18 and 35 years old in good health and CMV-seropositive. J is TRBJ2-7 and V is TRBV15, with D possibly TRBD2 on 5 matching bases. The CDR3 DNA follows: TGTGCCACCAGCCTAAGGACGGGGAACTACGAGCAGTACTTC. Amino acids: CATSLRTGNYEQYF. Using reference TRBV15 and TRBJ2-7 for the parts outside the CDR3, the full variable domain is DAMVIQNPRYQVTQFGKPVTLSCSQTLNHNVMYWYQQKSSQAPKLLFHYYDKDFNNEADTPDNFQSRRPNTSFCFLDIRSPGLGDTAMYLCATSLRTGNYEQYFGPGTRLTVT.